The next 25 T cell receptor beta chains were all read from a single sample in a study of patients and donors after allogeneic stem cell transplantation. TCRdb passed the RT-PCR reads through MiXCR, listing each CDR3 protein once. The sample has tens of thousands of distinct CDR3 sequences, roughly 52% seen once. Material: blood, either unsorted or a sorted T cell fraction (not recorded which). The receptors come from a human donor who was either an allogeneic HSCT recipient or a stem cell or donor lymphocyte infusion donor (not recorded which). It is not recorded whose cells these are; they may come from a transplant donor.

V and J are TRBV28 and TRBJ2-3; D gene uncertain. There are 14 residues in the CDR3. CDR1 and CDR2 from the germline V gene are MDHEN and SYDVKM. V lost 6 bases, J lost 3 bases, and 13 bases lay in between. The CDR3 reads CASSSTPGTDTQYF. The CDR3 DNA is TGTGCCAGCAGCAGCACCCCCGGGACAGATACGCAGTATTTT.

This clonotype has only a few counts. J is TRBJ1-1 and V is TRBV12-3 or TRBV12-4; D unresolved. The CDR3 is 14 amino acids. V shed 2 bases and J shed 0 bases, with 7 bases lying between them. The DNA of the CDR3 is TGTGCCAGCAGTTTACGGTACATGAACACTGAAGCTTTCTTT. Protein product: CASSLRYMNTEAFF.

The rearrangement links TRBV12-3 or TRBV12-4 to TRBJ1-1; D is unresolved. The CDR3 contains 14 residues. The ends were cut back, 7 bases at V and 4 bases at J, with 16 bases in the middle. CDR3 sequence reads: CASKGRILFTEAFF. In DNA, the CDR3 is TGTGCCAGCAAAGGAAGGATTTTATTCACTGAAGCTTTCTTT.

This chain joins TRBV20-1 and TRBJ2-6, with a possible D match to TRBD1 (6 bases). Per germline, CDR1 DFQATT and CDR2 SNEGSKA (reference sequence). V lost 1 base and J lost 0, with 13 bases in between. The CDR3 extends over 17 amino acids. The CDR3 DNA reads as TGCAGTGCTAGAGGTACAGGGTTCAGCTCTGGGGCCAACGTCCTGACTTTC. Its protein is CSARGTGFSSGANVLTF.

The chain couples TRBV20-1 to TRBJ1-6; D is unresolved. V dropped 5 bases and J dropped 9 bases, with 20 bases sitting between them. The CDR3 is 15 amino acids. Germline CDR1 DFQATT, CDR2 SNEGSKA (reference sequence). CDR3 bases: TGCAGTGCTTCAGATCTACAGTGGATAAGTTCACCCCTCCACTTT. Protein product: CSASDLQWISSPLHF.

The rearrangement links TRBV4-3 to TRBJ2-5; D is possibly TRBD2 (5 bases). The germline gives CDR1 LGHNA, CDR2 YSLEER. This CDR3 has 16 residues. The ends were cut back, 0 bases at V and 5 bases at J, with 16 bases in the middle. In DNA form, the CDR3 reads TGCGCCAGCAGCCAAGATCTAGTGCCGGGGAGCGAGACCCAGTACTTC. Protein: CASSQDLVPGSETQYF.

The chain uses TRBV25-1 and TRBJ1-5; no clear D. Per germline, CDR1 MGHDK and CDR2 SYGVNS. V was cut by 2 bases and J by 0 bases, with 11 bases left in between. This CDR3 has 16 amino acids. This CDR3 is CASSERRQYSNQPQHF. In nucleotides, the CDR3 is TGTGCCAGCAGTGAAAGGAGGCAGTATAGCAATCAGCCCCAGCATTTT.

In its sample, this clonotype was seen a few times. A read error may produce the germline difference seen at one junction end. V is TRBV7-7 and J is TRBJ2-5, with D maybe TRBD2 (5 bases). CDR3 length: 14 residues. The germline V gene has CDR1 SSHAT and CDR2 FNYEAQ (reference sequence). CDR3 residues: CASSTGRAGETQYF. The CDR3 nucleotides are TGTGCTAGCAGCACCGGTAGGGCGGGAGAGACCCAGTACTTC.

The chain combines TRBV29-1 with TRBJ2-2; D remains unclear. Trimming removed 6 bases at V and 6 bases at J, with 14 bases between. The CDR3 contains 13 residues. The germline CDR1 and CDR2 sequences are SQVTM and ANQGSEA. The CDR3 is CSVLAQVAGELFF. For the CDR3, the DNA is TGCAGCGTCTTGGCCCAGGTGGCCGGGGAGCTGTTTTTT.

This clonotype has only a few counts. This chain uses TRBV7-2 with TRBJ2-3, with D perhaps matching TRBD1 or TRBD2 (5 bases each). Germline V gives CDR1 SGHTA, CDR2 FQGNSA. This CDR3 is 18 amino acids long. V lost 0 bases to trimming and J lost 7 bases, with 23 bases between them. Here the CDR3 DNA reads TGTGCCAGCAGCTTAGCAGGACATAGTAGATCGGGGCGAAATACGCAGTATTTT. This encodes CASSLAGHSRSGRNTQYF.

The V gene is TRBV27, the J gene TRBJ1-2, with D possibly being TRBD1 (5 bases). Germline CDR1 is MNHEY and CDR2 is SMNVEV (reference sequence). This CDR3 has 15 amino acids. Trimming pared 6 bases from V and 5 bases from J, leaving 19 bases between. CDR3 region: CASSHTNRMLYGYTF. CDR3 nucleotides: TGTGCCAGCAGCCACACAAACAGGATGTTATATGGCTACACCTTC.

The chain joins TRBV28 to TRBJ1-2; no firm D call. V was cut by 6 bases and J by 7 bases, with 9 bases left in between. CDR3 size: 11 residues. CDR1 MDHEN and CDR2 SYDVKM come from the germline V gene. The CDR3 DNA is TGTGCCAGCAGCAGGACTGGTGGCTACACCTTC. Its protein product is CASSRTGGYTF.

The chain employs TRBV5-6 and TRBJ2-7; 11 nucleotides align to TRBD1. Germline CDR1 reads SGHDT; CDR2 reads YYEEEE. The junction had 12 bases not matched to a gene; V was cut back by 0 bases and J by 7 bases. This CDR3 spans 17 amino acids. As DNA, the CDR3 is TGTGCCAGCAGCTTGGACCGCCCCGGACAGGGGGCGAGAGAGCAGTACTTC. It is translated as CASSLDRPGQGAREQYF.

CDR3 bases: TGTGCCAGCAGTTTATTCGGGGGCCCTAACAATCAGCCCCAGCATTTT. Amino acids: CASSLFGGPNNQPQHF. The rearrangement links TRBV28 to TRBJ1-5, with D maybe TRBD1 (6 bases). The CDR3 spans 16 residues. Germline values: CDR1 MDHEN, CDR2 SYDVKM. Trimming shortened V by 1 base and J by 3 bases, and 13 bases separated the two germline ends.

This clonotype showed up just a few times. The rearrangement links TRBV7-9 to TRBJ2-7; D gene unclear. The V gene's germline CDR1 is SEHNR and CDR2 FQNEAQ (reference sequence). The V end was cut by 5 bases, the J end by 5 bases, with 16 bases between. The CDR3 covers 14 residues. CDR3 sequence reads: CASSAPRDINEQYF. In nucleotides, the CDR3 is TGTGCCAGCAGCGCCCCACGCGACATAAACGAGCAGTACTTC.

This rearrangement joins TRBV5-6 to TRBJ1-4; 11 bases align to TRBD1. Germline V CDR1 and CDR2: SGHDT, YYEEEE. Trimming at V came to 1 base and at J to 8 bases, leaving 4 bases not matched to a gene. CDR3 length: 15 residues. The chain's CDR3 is CASSLPGQGVEKLFF. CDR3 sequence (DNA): TGTGCCAGCAGCTTGCCGGGACAGGGGGTCGAAAAACTGTTTTTT.

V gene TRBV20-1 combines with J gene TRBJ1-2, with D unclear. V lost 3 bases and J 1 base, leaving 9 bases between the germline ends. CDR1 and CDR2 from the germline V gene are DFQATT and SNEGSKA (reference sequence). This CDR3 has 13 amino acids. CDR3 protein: CSARIQLNYGYTF. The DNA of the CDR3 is TGCAGTGCTAGGATTCAGCTTAACTATGGCTACACCTTC.

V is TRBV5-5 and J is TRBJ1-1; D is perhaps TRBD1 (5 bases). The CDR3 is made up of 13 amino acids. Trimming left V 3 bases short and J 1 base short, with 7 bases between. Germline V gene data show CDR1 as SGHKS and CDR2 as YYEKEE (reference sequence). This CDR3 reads CASSSTGNTEAFF. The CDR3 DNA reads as TGTGCCAGCAGCTCAACAGGGAACACTGAAGCTTTCTTT.

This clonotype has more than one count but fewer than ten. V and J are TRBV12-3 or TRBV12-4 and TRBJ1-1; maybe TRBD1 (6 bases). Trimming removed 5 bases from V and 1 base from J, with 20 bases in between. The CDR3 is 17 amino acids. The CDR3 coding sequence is TGTGCCAGCAGTCCCACGCCCGGGACAAGTGGGAACACTGAAGCTTTCTTT. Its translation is CASSPTPGTSGNTEAFF.

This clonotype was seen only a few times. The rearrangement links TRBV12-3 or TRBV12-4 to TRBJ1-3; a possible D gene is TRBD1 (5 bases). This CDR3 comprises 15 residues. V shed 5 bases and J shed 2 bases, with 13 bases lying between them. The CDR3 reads CASSPSPTAGNTIYF. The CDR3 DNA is TGTGCCAGCAGTCCTAGCCCGACAGCTGGAAACACCATATATTTT.

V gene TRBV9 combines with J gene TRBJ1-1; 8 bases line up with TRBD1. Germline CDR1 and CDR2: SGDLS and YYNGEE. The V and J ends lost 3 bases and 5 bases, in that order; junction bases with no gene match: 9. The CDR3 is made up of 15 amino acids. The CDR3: CASSEDPTGATEAFF. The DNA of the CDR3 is TGTGCCAGCAGCGAGGACCCGACAGGGGCGACTGAAGCTTTCTTT.

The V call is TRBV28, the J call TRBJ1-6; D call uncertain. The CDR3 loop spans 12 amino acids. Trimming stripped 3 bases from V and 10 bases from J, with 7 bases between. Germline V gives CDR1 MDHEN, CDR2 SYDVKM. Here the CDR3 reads CASSFGPSPLHF. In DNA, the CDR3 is TGTGCCAGCAGTTTCGGGCCCTCACCCCTCCACTTT.

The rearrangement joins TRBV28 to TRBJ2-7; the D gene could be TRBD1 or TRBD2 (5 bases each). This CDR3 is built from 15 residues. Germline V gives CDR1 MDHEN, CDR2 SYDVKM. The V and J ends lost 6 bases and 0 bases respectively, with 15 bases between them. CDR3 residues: CASSRPSGTSYEQYF. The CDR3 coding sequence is TGTGCCAGCAGCCGCCCGTCAGGGACCTCCTACGAGCAGTACTTC.

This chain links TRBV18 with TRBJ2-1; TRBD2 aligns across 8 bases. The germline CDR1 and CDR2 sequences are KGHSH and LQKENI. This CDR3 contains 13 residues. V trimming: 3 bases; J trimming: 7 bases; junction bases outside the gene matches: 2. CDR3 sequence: CASSPGGRNEQFF. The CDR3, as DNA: TGTGCCAGCTCACCGGGCGGGAGGAATGAGCAGTTCTTC.

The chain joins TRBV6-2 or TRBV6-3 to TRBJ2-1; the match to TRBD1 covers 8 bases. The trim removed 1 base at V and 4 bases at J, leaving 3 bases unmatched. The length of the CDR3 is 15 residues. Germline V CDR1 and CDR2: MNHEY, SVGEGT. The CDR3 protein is CASSYWQGAYNEQFF. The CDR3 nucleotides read TGTGCCAGCAGTTACTGGCAGGGGGCGTACAATGAGCAGTTCTTC.